This T cell receptor beta chain was observed in a study of OX40 agonist ivuxolimab in advanced cancers. The junction had 6 bases not matched to a gene; V was cut back by 4 bases and J by 5 bases. This CDR3 has 15 amino acids. Germline CDR1 and CDR2: MDHEN and SYDVKM. Produced via immunoSEQ multiplex PCR; TCRdb's table is partial and in-frame only. Of about 27,000 clones listed, 82% are singletons. Specimen: CD4+ or CD8+ T cells sorted from blood, collected in a trial of the OX40 agonist ivuxolimab. The genes are TRBV28 and TRBJ1-2; the match to TRBD1 covers 11 bases. This sequence originates from an adult with an advanced solid tumor such as melanoma, head and neck, liver or kidney cancer. The CDR3 DNA follows: TGTGCCAGCAGTTCATGGGGGACAGGGGGGTATGGCTACACCTTC. This encodes CASSSWGTGGYGYTF.